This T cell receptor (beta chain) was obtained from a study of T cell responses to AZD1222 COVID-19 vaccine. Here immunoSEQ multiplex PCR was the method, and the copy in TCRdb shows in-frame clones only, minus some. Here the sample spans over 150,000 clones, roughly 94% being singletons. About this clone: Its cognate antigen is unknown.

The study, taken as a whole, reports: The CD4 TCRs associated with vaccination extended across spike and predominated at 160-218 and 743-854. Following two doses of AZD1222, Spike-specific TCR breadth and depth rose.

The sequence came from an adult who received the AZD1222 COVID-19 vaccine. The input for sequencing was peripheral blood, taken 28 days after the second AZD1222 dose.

Here the CDR3 DNA reads TGTGCCTGGGGACAGGGTGGAGAGTGGGTCTACGAGCAGTACTTC. The encoded protein is CAWGQGGEWVYEQYF. The V and J genes are TRBV30 and TRBJ2-7, with 8 bases fitting TRBD1. Germline V gene lookup returns CDR1 GTSNPN and CDR2 SVGIG (reference sequence). The CDR3 consists of 15 residues. After removal of 5 bases from V and 3 bases from J, the junction contained 12 bases not matched to a gene. Combining the CDR3 with reference TRBV30 and TRBJ2-7 gives the whole variable domain SQTIHQWPATLVQPVGSPLSLECTVEGTSNPNLYWYRQAAGRGLQLLFYSVGIGQISSEVPQNLSASRPQDRQFILSSKKLLLSDSGFYLCAWGQGGEWVYEQYFGPGTRLTVT.